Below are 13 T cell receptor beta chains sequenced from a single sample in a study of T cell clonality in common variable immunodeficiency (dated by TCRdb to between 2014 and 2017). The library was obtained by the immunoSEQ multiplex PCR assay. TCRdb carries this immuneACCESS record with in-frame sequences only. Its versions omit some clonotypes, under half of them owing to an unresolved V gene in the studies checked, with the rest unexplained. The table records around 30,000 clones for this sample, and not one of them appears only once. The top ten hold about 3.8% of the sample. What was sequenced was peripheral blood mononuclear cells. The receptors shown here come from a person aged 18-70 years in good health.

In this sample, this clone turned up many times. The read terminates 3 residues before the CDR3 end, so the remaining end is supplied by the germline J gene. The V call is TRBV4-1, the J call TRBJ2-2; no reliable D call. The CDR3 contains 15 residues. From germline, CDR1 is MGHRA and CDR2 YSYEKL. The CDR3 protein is CASSQDPGTNEKLFF. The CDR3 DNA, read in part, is TGCGCCAGCAGCCAAGATCCCGGAACTAATGAAAAG.

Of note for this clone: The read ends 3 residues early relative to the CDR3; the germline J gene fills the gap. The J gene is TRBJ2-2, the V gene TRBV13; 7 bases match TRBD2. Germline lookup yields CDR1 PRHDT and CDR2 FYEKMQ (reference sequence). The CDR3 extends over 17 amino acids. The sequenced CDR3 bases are TGTGCCAGCAGCTTAAGTGGCGGGGGTGGTGTAGGTGAAAAG. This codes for CASSLSGGGGVGEK. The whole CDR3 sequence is CASSLSGGGGVGEKLFF.

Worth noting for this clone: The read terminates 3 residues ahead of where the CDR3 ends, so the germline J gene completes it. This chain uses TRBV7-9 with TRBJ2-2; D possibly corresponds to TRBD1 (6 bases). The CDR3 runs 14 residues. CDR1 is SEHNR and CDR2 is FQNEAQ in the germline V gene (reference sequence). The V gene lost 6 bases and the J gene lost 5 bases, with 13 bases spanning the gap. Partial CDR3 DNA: TGTGCCAGCAGATTTACAGGGCGGACCGGGGAG. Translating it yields CASRFTGRTGE. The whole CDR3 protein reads CASRFTGRTGELFF.

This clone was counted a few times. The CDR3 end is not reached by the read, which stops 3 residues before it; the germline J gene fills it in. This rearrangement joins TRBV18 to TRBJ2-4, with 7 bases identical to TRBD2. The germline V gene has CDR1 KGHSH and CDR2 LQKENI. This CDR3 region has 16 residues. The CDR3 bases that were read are TGTGCCAGCTCCCCAGGCGGGGGACGTAATAACTATGGT. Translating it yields CASSPGGGRNNYG. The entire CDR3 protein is CASSPGGGRNNYGQYF. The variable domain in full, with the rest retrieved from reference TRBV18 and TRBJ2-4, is NAGVMQNPRHLVRRRGQEARLRCSPMKGHSHVYWYRQLPEEGLKFMVYLQKENIIDESGMPKERFSAEFPKEGPSILRIQQVVRGDSAAYFCASSPGGGRNNYGQYFGAGTRLSVL.

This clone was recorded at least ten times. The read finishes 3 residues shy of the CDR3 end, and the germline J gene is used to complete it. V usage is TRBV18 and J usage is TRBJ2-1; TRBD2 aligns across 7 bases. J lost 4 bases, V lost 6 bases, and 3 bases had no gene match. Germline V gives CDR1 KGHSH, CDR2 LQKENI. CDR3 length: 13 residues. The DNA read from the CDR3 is TGTGCCAGCTCCGGACTAGTTTACAATGAG. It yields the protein CASSGLVYNE. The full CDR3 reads CASSGLVYNEQFF.

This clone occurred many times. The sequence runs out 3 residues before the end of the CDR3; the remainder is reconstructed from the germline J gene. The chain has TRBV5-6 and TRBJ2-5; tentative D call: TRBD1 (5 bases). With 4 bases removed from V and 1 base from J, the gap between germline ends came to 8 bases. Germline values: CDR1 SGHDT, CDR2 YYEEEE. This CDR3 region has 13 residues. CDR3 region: CASSHQGQETQYF. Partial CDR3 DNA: TGTGCCAGCAGCCACCAGGGCCAAGAGACC.

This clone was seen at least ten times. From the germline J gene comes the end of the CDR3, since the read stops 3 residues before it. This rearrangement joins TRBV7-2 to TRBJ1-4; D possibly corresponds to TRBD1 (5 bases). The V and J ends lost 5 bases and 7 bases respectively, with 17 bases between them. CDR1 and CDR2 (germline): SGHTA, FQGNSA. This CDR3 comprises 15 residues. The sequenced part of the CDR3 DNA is TGTGCCAGCAGCCGGGGGGGAGGGGAAGGTGAAAAA. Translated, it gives CASSRGGGEGEK. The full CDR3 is CASSRGGGEGEKLFF.

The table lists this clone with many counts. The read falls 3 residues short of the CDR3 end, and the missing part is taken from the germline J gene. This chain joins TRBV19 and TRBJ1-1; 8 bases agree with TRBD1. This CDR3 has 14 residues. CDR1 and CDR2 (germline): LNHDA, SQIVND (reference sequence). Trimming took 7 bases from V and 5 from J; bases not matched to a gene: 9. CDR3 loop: CASKLGNRGTEAFF. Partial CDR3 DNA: TGTGCCAGTAAATTGGGAAACAGGGGGACTGAA. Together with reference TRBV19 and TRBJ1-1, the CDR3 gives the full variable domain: DGGITQSPKYLFRKEGQNVTLSCEQNLNHDAMYWYRQDPGQGLRLIYYSQIVNDFQKGDIAEGYSVSREKKESFPLTVTSAQKNPTAFYLCASKLGNRGTEAFFGQGTRLTVV.

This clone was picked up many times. The sequenced CDR3 bases are TGTGCCAGCAGTACGACAGGGATGGTCTACGAG. It yields the protein CASSTTGMVYE. The full CDR3 is CASSTTGMVYEQYF. The chain combines TRBV7-9 with TRBJ2-7, with 7 bases matching TRBD1. The read terminates 3 residues before the CDR3 end, so the remaining end is supplied by the germline J gene. Germline trimming cut 6 bases from V and 3 bases from J; bases unmatched to any gene: 8. Looked up from germline, CDR1 is SEHNR and CDR2 is FQNEAQ (reference sequence). The CDR3 has 14 amino acids.

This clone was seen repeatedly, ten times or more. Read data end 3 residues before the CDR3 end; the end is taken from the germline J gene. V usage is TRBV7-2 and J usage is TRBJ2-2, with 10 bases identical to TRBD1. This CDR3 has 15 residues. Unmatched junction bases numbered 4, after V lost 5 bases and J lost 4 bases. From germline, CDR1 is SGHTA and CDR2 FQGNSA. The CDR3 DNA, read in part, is TGTGCCAGCAGCCTGACAGGGGGCAGCACCGGGGAG. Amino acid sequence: CASSLTGGSTGE. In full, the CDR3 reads CASSLTGGSTGELFF.

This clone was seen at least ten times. The part of the CDR3 DNA that was read is TGCGCCAGCAGTCTAGCGGGAGTCAATGAG. This codes for CASSLAGVNE. The CDR3, in full, reads CASSLAGVNEQFF. The rearrangement joins TRBV5-1 to TRBJ2-1, with 10 bases lining up with TRBD2. The read halts 3 residues ahead of the CDR3 end, with the missing end drawn from the germline J gene. The germline gives CDR1 SGHRS, CDR2 YFSETQ. This CDR3 is built from 13 residues. V lost 5 bases and J lost 6; bases outside the gene matches: 2.

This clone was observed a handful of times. The DNA read from the CDR3 is TGCGCCAGCTACCGGGACAGGGTGCAAGAGACG. Translated, it gives CASYRDRVQET. The full CDR3 reads CASYRDRVQETQYF. This sequence joins TRBV5-1 and TRBJ2-3; the match to TRBD1 covers 9 bases. The CDR3 end lies 3 residues beyond the end of the read and is filled in from the germline J gene. From germline, CDR1 is SGHRS and CDR2 YFSETQ. CDR3 length: 14 amino acids.

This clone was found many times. Partial CDR3 DNA: TGCAGTGGACAGTCCTTGAAAAAA. Translating it yields CSGQSLKK. The entire CDR3 reads CSGQSLKKAFF. The chain links TRBV20-1 to TRBJ1-1; D might be TRBD1 (5 bases). The CDR3 extends 3 residues past the end of the read, so its final part is completed from the germline J gene. In germline, CDR1 is DFQATT, CDR2 SNEGSKA (reference sequence). This CDR3 spans 11 amino acids.